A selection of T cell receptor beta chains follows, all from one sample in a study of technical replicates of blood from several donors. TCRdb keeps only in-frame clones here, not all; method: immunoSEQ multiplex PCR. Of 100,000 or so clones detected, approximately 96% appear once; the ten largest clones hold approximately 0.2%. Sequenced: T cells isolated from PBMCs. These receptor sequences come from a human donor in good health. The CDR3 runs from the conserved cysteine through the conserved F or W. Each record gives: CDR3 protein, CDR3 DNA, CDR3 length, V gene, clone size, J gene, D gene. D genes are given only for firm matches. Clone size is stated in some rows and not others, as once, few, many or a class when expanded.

CDR3: CASSIEISGGAGEQYF
DNA: TGTGCCAGTAGTATAGAAATCTCAGGCGGGGCTGGCGAGCAGTACTTC
length: 16
V: TRBV19
size: .
J: TRBJ2-7
D: .

CDR3: CASSSGTNYGYTF
DNA: TGTGCCAGCAGTTCCGGGACAAACTATGGCTACACCTTC
length: 13
V: TRBV5-6
size: .
J: TRBJ1-2
D: .

CDR3: CASSLVVGGATDTQYF
DNA: TGTGCCAGCAGCTTAGTAGTGGGGGGGGCCACAGATACGCAGTATTTT
length: 16
V: TRBV7-9
size: .
J: TRBJ2-3
D: .

CDR3: CASSFSGGMRHTEAFF
DNA: TGTGCCAGCAGCTTCTCGGGGGGGATGAGGCACACTGAAGCTTTCTTT
length: 16
V: TRBV5-4
size: once
J: TRBJ1-1
D: .

CDR3: CASGDRAQALHF
DNA: TGTGCTAGTGGTGACAGGGCCCAAGCCCTCCACTTT
length: 12
V: TRBV12-5
size: .
J: TRBJ1-6
D: TRBD1

CDR3: CASSGIQGAGNQPQHF
DNA: TGTGCCAGCAGTGGGATTCAGGGGGCCGGCAATCAGCCCCAGCATTTT
length: 16
V: TRBV28
size: .
J: TRBJ1-5
D: TRBD1

CDR3: CASSQVPGTPLGEQYF
DNA: TGCGCCAGCAGCCAAGTACCCGGGACTCCCCTTGGCGAGCAGTACTTC
length: 16
V: TRBV4-1
size: .
J: TRBJ2-7
D: .

CDR3: CASSSWTGQETQYF
DNA: TGCGCCAGCAGCTCCTGGACAGGGCAAGAGACCCAGTACTTC
length: 14
V: TRBV5-1
size: .
J: TRBJ2-5
D: TRBD1

CDR3: CASSLFQGGSNTEAFF
DNA: TGCGCCAGCAGCTTGTTTCAGGGGGGTTCGAACACTGAAGCTTTCTTT
length: 16
V: TRBV5-1
size: .
J: TRBJ1-1
D: TRBD1

CDR3: CASSLNGANQPQHF
DNA: TGTGCCAGCAGTTTAAATGGGGCGAATCAGCCCCAGCATTTT
length: 14
V: TRBV6-6
size: .
J: TRBJ1-5
D: .

CDR3: CSGYGLAGGPVYNEQFF
DNA: TGCAGCGGGTACGGACTAGCGGGAGGGCCGGTCTACAATGAGCAGTTCTTC
length: 17
V: TRBV29-1
size: .
J: TRBJ2-1
D: TRBD2

CDR3: CASSLTAASTEAFF
DNA: TGTGCCAGCAGCTTAACTGCGGCGAGCACTGAAGCTTTCTTT
length: 14
V: TRBV7-6
size: .
J: TRBJ1-1
D: .

CDR3: CASSSVSREQFF
DNA: TGTGCCAGCAGTTCGGTTTCCCGTGAGCAGTTCTTC
length: 12
V: TRBV2
size: .
J: TRBJ2-1
D: .

CDR3: CASSRTGRNQPQHF
DNA: TGCGCCAGCAGCCGGACAGGGAGGAATCAGCCCCAGCATTTT
length: 14
V: TRBV4-1
size: .
J: TRBJ1-5
D: TRBD1

CDR3: CASSQGTRETQYF
DNA: TGTGCCAGCAGCCAAGGAACGCGAGAGACCCAGTACTTC
length: 13
V: TRBV14
size: .
J: TRBJ2-5
D: .

CDR3: CASSLAGVGPYNEQFF
DNA: TGTGCCAGTAGTCTAGCGGGAGTGGGACCATACAATGAGCAGTTCTTC
length: 16
V: TRBV19
size: .
J: TRBJ2-1
D: TRBD2

CDR3: CASSQSGGPSTDTQYF
DNA: TGTGCCAGCAGCCAGTCCGGGGGACCTAGCACAGATACGCAGTATTTT
length: 16
V: TRBV7-9
size: .
J: TRBJ2-3
D: .

CDR3: CASSLDRGYGYTF
DNA: TGTGCCAGCAGCCTCGACAGGGGCTATGGCTACACCTTC
length: 13
V: TRBV5-5
size: .
J: TRBJ1-2
D: TRBD1

CDR3: CASSLRGATGSPRDIQYF
DNA: TGTGCCAGCAGCTTACGAGGGGCAACAGGGTCGCCTAGGGACATTCAGTACTTC
length: 18
V: TRBV11-3
size: .
J: TRBJ2-4
D: .

CDR3: CASRDTTSNYGYTF
DNA: TGCGCCAGTAGGGACACCACTTCTAACTATGGCTACACCTTC
length: 14
V: TRBV5-1
size: .
J: TRBJ1-2
D: .

CDR3: CASSLRPEDRSNLYEQYF
DNA: TGTGCCAGCAGCTTACGGCCCGAGGACAGGAGCAACCTCTACGAGCAGTACTTC
length: 18
V: TRBV7-9
size: .
J: TRBJ2-7
D: TRBD1

CDR3: CASSLGQKAFF
DNA: TGTGCCAGCAGCTTAGGACAGAAAGCTTTCTTT
length: 11
V: TRBV7-2
size: few
J: TRBJ1-1
D: .

CDR3: CASSTTGGHQPQHF
DNA: TGTGCCAGTAGCACTACAGGGGGGCATCAGCCCCAGCATTTT
length: 14
V: TRBV19
size: .
J: TRBJ1-5
D: TRBD1

CDR3: CASSRVPTSGGTDTQYF
DNA: TGCGCCAGCAGCCGGGTTCCGACTAGCGGGGGGACAGATACGCAGTATTTT
length: 17
V: TRBV4-1
size: .
J: TRBJ2-3
D: TRBD2

CDR3: CASSLPGQGYEQYF
DNA: TGTGCCAGCAGCCTACCGGGACAGGGATACGAGCAGTACTTC
length: 14
V: TRBV6-5
size: .
J: TRBJ2-7
D: TRBD1

CDR3: CASSSGTTGYNEQFF
DNA: TGTGCCAGCAGTTCCGGGACTACGGGATACAATGAGCAGTTCTTC
length: 15
V: TRBV27
size: .
J: TRBJ2-1
D: TRBD2

CDR3: CASSDSPGQGSNEQFF
DNA: TGTGCCAGCAGTGACTCGCCGGGACAGGGGTCGAATGAGCAGTTCTTC
length: 16
V: TRBV6-4
size: .
J: TRBJ2-1
D: TRBD1

CDR3: CASSLEGTGEDEQYF
DNA: TGTGCCAGCAGCCTCGAAGGGACAGGGGAGGACGAGCAGTACTTC
length: 15
V: TRBV9
size: .
J: TRBJ2-7
D: TRBD1

CDR3: CASSQGVQGWSGELFF
DNA: TGCGCCAGCAGCCAAGGGGTCCAGGGTTGGTCCGGGGAGCTGTTTTTT
length: 16
V: TRBV4-1
size: once
J: TRBJ2-2
D: .

CDR3: CASGPGGSPNEQFF
DNA: TGTGCTAGTGGACCAGGGGGGAGCCCCAATGAGCAGTTCTTC
length: 14
V: TRBV12-5
size: .
J: TRBJ2-1
D: .

CDR3: CASSSLADRKNDEQFF
DNA: TGTGCCAGCAGTTCCCTGGCTGACAGGAAGAACGATGAGCAGTTCTTC
length: 16
V: TRBV6-5
size: .
J: TRBJ2-1
D: .

CDR3: CASSLDRGSGTQYF
DNA: TGTGCCAGCAGCTTAGACCGGGGAAGCGGGACCCAGTACTTC
length: 14
V: TRBV7-9
size: .
J: TRBJ2-5
D: .

CDR3: CASSLRSNRETGANVLTF
DNA: TGCGCCAGCAGCTTGAGATCCAACAGGGAAACTGGGGCCAACGTCCTGACTTTC
length: 18
V: TRBV5-1
size: once
J: TRBJ2-6
D: .

CDR3: CASSQDFAAWQIRETGELFF
DNA: TGCGCCAGCAGCCAAGATTTCGCGGCCTGGCAGATTCGGGAAACCGGGGAGCTGTTTTTT
length: 20
V: TRBV4-1
size: .
J: TRBJ2-2
D: .

CDR3: CASSRGPGQGSYGYTF
DNA: TGCGCCAGCAGTCGGGGGCCGGGACAGGGGAGCTATGGCTACACCTTC
length: 16
V: TRBV4-1
size: .
J: TRBJ1-2
D: TRBD1